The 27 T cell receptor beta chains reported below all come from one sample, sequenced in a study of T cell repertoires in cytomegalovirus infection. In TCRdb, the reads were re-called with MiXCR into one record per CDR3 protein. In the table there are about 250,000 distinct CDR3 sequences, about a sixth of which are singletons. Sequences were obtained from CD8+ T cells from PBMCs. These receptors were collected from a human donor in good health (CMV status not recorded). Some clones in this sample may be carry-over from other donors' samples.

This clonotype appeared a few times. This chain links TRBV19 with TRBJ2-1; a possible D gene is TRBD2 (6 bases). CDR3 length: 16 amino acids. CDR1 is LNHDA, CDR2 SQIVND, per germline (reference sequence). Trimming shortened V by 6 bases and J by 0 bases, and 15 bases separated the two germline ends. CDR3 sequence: CASRQYGGGSYNEQFF. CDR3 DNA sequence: TGTGCCAGTAGGCAGTACGGGGGAGGCTCCTACAATGAGCAGTTCTTC.

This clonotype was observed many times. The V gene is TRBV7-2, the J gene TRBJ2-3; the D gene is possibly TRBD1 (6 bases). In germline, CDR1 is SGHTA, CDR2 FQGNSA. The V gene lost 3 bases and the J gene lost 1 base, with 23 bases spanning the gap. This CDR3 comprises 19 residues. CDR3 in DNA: TGTGCCAGCAGCTTCTGTGCCCCAGGGGTTTTACCGTGCACAGATACGCAGTATTTT. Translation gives CASSFCAPGVLPCTDTQYF. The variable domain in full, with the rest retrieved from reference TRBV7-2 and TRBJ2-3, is GAGVSQSPSNKVTEKGKDVELRCDPISGHTALYWYRQSLGQGLEFLIYFQGNSAPDKSGLPSDRFSAERTGGSVSTLTIQRTQQEDSAVYLCASSFCAPGVLPCTDTQYFGPGTRLTVL.

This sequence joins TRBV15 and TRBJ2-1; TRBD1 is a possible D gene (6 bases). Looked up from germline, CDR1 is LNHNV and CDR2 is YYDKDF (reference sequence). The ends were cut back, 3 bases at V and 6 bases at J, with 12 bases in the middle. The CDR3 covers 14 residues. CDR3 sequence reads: CATSSFTGLNEQFF. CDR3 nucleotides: TGTGCCACCAGCAGTTTTACAGGGCTCAATGAGCAGTTCTTC.

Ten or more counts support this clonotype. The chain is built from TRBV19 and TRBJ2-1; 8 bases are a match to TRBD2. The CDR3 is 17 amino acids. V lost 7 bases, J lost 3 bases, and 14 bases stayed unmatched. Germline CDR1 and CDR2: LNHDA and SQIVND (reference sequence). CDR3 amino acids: CASNIGGGLSRYNEQFF. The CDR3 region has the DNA TGTGCCAGTAATATCGGGGGGGGCCTGTCCCGCTACAATGAGCAGTTCTTC.

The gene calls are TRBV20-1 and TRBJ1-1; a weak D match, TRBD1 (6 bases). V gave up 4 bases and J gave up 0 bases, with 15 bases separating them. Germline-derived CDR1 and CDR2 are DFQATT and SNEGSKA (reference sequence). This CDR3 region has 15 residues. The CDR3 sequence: CSANIQGPMNTEAFF. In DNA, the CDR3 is TGCAGTGCTAATATACAGGGACCCATGAACACTGAAGCTTTCTTT.

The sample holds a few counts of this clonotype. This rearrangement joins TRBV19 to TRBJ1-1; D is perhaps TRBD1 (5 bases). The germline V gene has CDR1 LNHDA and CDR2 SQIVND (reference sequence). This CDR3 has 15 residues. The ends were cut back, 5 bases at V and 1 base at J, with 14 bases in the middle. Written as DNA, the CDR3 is TGTGCCAGTAGTCCAGGGCCACTAACGAACACTGAAGCTTTCTTT. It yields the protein CASSPGPLTNTEAFF. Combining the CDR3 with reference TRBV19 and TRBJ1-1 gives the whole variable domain DGGITQSPKYLFRKEGQNVTLSCEQNLNHDAMYWYRQDPGQGLRLIYYSQIVNDFQKGDIAEGYSVSREKKESFPLTVTSAQKNPTAFYLCASSPGPLTNTEAFFGQGTRLTVV.

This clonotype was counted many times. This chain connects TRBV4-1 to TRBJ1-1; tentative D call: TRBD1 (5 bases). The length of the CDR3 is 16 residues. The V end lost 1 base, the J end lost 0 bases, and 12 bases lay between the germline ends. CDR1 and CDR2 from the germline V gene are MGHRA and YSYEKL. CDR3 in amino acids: CASSQVPGTVNTEAFF. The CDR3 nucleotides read TGCGCCAGCAGCCAAGTGCCCGGGACGGTGAACACTGAAGCTTTCTTT.

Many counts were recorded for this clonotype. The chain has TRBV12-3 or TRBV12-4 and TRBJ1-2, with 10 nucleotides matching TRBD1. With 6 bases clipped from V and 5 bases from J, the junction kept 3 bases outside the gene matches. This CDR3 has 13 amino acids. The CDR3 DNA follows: TGTGCCAGCAGCCCGGACAGGGGGTATGGCTACACCTTC. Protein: CASSPDRGYGYTF.

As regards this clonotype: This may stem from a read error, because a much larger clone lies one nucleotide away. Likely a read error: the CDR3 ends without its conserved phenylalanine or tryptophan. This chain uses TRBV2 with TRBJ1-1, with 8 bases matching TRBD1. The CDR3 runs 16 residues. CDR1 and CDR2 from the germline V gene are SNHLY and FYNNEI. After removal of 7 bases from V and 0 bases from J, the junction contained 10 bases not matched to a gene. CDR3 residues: CASIPTGEGMNTEAFY. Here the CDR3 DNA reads TGTGCCAGCATACCGACAGGGGAAGGCATGAACACTGAAGCTTTCTAT.

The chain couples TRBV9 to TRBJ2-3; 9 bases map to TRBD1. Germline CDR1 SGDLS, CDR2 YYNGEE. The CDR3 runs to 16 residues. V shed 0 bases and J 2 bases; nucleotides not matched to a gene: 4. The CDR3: CASSVVGTGITDTQYF. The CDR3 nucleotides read TGTGCCAGCAGCGTAGTCGGGACAGGGATCACAGATACGCAGTATTTT.

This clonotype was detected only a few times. Here the CDR3 reads CASSHGTGDEQYF. Written as DNA, the CDR3 is TGTGCCAGCAGCCATGGGACAGGGGACGAGCAGTACTTC. The V call is TRBV4-2, the J call TRBJ2-7; 10 bases map to TRBD1. CDR3 length equals 13 residues. The V segment lost 3 bases and the J segment 5 bases; nucleotides outside the gene matches: 1. Germline V CDR1 and CDR2: LGHNA, YNFKEQ.

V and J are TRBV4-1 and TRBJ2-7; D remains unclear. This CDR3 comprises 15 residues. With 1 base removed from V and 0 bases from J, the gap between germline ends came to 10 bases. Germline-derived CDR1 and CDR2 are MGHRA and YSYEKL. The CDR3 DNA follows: TGCGCCAGCAGCCAAGTCACACCGGGCTCCTACGAGCAGTACTTC. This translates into CASSQVTPGSYEQYF.

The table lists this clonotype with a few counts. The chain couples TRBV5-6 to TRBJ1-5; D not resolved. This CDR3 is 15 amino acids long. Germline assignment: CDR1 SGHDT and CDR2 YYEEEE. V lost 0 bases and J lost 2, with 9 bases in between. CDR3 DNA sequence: TGTGCCAGCAGCTTGGCGAGGTTTGGCAATCAGCCCCAGCATTTT. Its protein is CASSLARFGNQPQHF.

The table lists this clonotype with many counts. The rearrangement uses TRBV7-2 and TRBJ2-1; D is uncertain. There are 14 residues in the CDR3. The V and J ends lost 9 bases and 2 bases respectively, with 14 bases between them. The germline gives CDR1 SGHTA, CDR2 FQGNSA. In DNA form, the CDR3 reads TGTGCCAGTCTTTCTGCAGGAGCCTACAATGAGCAGTTCTTC. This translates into CASLSAGAYNEQFF.

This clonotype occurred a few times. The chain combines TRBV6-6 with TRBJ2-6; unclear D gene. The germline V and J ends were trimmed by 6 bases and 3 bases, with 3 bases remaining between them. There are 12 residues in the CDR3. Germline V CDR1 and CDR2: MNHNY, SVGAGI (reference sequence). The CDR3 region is CASRDGANVLTF. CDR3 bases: TGTGCCAGCAGAGATGGGGCCAACGTCCTGACTTTC.

DNA of the CDR3: TGCAGTGCTCACGATCGGGACATCTCCTACGAGCAGTACTTC. This codes for CSAHDRDISYEQYF. J is TRBJ2-7 and V is TRBV20-1; maybe TRBD1 (6 bases). Looked up from germline, CDR1 is DFQATT and CDR2 is SNEGSKA (reference sequence). The CDR3 extends over 14 amino acids. V was cut by 5 bases and J by 0 bases, with 14 bases left in between.

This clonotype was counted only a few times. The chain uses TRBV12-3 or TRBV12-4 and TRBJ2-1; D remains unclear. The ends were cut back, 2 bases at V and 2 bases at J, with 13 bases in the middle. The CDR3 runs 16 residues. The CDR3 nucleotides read TGTGCCAGCAGTTTATTACAGCGATTTACCTACAATGAGCAGTTCTTC. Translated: CASSLLQRFTYNEQFF.

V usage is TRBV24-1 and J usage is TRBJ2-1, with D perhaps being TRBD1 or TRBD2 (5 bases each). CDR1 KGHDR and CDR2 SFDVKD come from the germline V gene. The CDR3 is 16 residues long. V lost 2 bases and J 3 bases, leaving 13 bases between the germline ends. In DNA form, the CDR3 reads TGTGCCACCAGTGATTCAGAGACAGCGGTCTACAATGAGCAGTTCTTC. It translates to CATSDSETAVYNEQFF.

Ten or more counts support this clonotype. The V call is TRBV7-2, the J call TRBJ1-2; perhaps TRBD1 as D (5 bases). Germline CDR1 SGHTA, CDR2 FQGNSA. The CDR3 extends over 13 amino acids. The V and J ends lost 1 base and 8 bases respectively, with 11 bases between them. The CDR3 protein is CASSLGGDGGYTF. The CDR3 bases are TGTGCCAGCAGCTTAGGGGGCGACGGAGGCTACACCTTC.

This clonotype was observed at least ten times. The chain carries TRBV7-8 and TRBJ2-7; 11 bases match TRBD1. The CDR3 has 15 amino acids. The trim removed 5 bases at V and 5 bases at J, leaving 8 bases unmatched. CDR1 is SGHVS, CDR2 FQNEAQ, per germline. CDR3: CASSRMDRGPNEQYF. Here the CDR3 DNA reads TGTGCCAGCAGCCGTATGGACAGGGGGCCAAACGAGCAGTACTTC.

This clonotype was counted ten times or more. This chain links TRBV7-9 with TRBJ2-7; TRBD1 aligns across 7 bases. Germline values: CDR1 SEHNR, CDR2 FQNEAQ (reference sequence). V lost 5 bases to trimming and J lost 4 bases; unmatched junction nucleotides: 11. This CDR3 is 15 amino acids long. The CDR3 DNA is TGTGCCAGCAGCCAAAGCCACGACAGGGATTACGAGCAGTACTTC. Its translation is CASSQSHDRDYEQYF.

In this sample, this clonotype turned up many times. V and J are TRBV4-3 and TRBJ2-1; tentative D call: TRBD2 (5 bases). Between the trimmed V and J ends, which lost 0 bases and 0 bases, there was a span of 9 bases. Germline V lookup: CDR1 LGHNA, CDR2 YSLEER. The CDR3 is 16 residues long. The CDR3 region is CASSQDQRASYNEQFF. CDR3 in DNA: TGCGCCAGCAGCCAAGATCAGAGGGCCTCCTACAATGAGCAGTTCTTC.

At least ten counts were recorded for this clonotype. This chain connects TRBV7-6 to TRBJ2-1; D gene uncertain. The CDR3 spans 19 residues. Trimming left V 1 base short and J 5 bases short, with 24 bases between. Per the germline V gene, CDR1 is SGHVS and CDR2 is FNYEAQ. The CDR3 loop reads CASSLVPYIATRAHNEQFF. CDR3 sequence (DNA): TGTGCCAGCAGCTTAGTGCCCTATATCGCGACAAGGGCCCACAATGAGCAGTTCTTC.

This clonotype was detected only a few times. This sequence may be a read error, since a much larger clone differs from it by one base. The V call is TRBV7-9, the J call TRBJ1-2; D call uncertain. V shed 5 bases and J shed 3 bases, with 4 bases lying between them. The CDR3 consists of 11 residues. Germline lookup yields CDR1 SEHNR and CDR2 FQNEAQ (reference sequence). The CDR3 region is CASSPDYGYTF. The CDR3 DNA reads TGTGCCAGCAGCCCGGACTATGGCTACACCTTC. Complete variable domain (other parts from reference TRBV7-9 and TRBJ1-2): DTGVSQNPRHKITKRGQNVTFRCDPISEHNRLYWYRQTLGQGPEFLTYFQNEAQLEKSRLLSDRFSAERPKGSFSTLEIQRTEQGDSAMYLCASSPDYGYTFGSGTRLTVV.

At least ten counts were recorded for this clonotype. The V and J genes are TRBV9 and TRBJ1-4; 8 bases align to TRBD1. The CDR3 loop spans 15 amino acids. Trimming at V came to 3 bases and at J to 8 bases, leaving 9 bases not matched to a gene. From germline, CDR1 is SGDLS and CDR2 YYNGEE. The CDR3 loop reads CASSAGQGAREKLFF. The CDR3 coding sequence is TGTGCCAGCAGCGCCGGGCAGGGGGCACGGGAAAAACTGTTTTTT.

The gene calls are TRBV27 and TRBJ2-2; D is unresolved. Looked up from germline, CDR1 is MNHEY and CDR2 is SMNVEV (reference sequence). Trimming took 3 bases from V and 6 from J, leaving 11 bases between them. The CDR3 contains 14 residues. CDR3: CASSFLGSAGELFF. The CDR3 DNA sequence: TGTGCCAGCAGTTTTCTGGGGTCGGCCGGGGAGCTGTTTTTT.

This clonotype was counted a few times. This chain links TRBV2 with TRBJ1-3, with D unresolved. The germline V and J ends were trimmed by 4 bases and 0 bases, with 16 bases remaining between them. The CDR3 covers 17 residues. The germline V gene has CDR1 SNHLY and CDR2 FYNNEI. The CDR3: CASSGPKNPSSGNTIYF. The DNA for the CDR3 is TGTGCCAGCAGTGGGCCGAAAAACCCTTCCTCTGGAAACACCATATATTTT.